Listed here are 23 T cell receptor beta chains from one sample, sequenced in a study of T-cell reconstitution after alpha-beta-depleted transplantation in children. Unique molecular identifiers were used to barcode this TCRbeta library. One entry per CDR3 protein results from TCRdb running MiXCR on the PCR reads. This sample carries approximately 270,000 distinct CDR3 sequences, 9.9% of them seen once, and the ten largest clones take 10%. Here the sequenced sample was PBMCs from the stem cell graft donor, taken from the stem cell graft. The receptor source for this set is a human donor who donated a stem cell graft to a child with SCID.

This clonotype was seen ten or more times. The rearrangement links TRBV29-1 to TRBJ1-1; D is uncertain. V lost 5 bases to trimming and J lost 0 bases, with 10 bases between them. Germline CDR1 reads SQVTM; CDR2 reads ANQGSEA. There are 13 residues in the CDR3. Written as DNA, the CDR3 is TGCAGCGTTTACGAGACTATGAACACTGAAGCTTTCTTT. Protein sequence: CSVYETMNTEAFF.

This clonotype was seen repeatedly, ten times or more. This chain uses TRBV2 with TRBJ2-5; unclear D gene. Per germline, CDR1 SNHLY and CDR2 FYNNEI. With 7 bases removed from V and 4 bases from J, the gap between germline ends came to 7 bases. This CDR3 contains 11 residues. Written as DNA, the CDR3 is TGTGCCAGCACGGTGCGAGAGACCCAGTACTTC. Encoded protein: CASTVRETQYF.

This clonotype was picked up many times. V and J are TRBV9 and TRBJ2-5, with D possibly being TRBD2 (6 bases). CDR1 SGDLS and CDR2 YYNGEE come from the germline V gene. CDR3 length: 14 amino acids. V dropped 1 base and J dropped 5 bases, with 12 bases sitting between them. CDR3 DNA sequence: TGTGCCAGCAGCGTATATGGCGGGGTGGAGACCCAGTACTTC. Amino acids: CASSVYGGVETQYF.

This clonotype was found many times. The rearrangement joins TRBV3-1 to TRBJ2-5; no reliable D call. This CDR3 is built from 12 residues. Looked up from germline, CDR1 is LGHDT and CDR2 is YNNKEL (reference sequence). Deletions cut 2 bases from V and 4 bases from J, with 5 bases between. The CDR3 region has the DNA TGTGCCAGCAGCCAACAAGGAGAGACCCAGTACTTC. As protein: CASSQQGETQYF.

In its sample, this clonotype was seen many times. The chain joins TRBV9 to TRBJ1-2; D is uncertain. In germline, CDR1 is SGDLS, CDR2 YYNGEE. The CDR3 has 10 amino acids. V was shortened by 7 bases and J by 3 bases, with 4 bases between the two germline ends. The CDR3 reads CASGDYGYTF. The CDR3 DNA reads TGTGCCAGCGGAGACTATGGCTACACCTTC.

This sequence joins TRBV5-1 and TRBJ2-3; D remains unclear. The CDR3 spans 16 residues. Trimming stripped 1 base from V and 2 bases from J, with 14 bases between. Per the germline V gene, CDR1 is SGHRS and CDR2 is YFSETQ. As DNA, the CDR3 is TGCGCCAGCAGCTTGCGAGCGCTCCGAGACACAGATACGCAGTATTTT. Amino acid sequence: CASSLRALRDTDTQYF.

This clonotype was found many times. The V gene is TRBV12-3 or TRBV12-4, the J gene TRBJ2-1, with D unclear. The ends were cut back, 3 bases at V and 4 bases at J, with 7 bases in the middle. CDR3 size: 13 residues. In DNA form, the CDR3 reads TGTGCCAGCAGTTTCGGCATTTACAATGAGCAGTTCTTC. Encoded protein: CASSFGIYNEQFF.

This clonotype was seen only a few times. This rearrangement joins TRBV27 to TRBJ2-3, with TRBD2 matching 8 bases. The CDR3 loop spans 16 amino acids. Germline values: CDR1 MNHEY, CDR2 SMNVEV (reference sequence). The junction had 2 bases not matched to a gene; V was cut back by 0 bases and J by 0 bases. The CDR3 reads CASSLSAGGSTDTQYF. The CDR3 DNA sequence: TGTGCCAGCAGTTTATCTGCGGGGGGCAGCACAGATACGCAGTATTTT.

V usage is TRBV5-6 and J usage is TRBJ2-7; tentatively, D is TRBD1 or TRBD2 (5 bases each). The V end was cut by 4 bases, the J end by 0 bases, with 23 bases between. Germline V gene data show CDR1 as SGHDT and CDR2 as YYEEEE. This CDR3 is built from 18 residues. The CDR3: CASSTPWRSGISSYEQYF. For the CDR3, the DNA is TGTGCCAGCAGCACTCCCTGGAGGTCAGGGATCTCCTCCTACGAGCAGTACTTC.

This clonotype was seen at least ten times. The chain is built from TRBV19 and TRBJ2-1; D is ambiguous. This CDR3 has 11 residues. The germline CDR1 and CDR2 sequences are LNHDA and SQIVND (reference sequence). Trimming cost V 3 bases and J 9 bases, with 6 bases left between them. The CDR3 loop reads CASSMATEQFF. CDR3 sequence (DNA): TGTGCCAGTAGTATGGCGACTGAGCAGTTCTTC.

This clonotype has more than one count but fewer than ten. The chain combines TRBV6-6 with TRBJ2-7; no clear D gene. This CDR3 has 12 residues. Trimming pared 2 bases from V and 6 bases from J, leaving 8 bases between. Germline V gene data show CDR1 as MNHNY and CDR2 as SVGAGI (reference sequence). For the CDR3, the DNA is TGTGCCAGCAGTTACCCCTCTGGCGAGCAGTACTTC. This sequence encodes CASSYPSGEQYF.

Ten or more counts support this clonotype. The chain recombines TRBV10-3 with TRBJ2-5, with 10 bases that match TRBD1. This CDR3 is built from 15 residues. The germline CDR1 and CDR2 sequences are ENHRY and SYGVKD. V was clipped by 4 bases and J by 3 bases; unmatched bases: 5. This chain's CDR3 is CAISGGQGLEETQYF. Written as DNA, the CDR3 is TGTGCCATCAGTGGGGGACAGGGGCTTGAAGAGACCCAGTACTTC.

The J gene is TRBJ2-2, the V gene TRBV7-3; D is uncertain. The CDR3 totals 17 residues. Looked up from germline, CDR1 is SGHTA and CDR2 is FQGTGA. Trimming left V 5 bases short and J 1 base short, with 17 bases between. The CDR3 nucleotides read TGTGCCAGCAGCCCCCCGGGCAACTTACTGAACACCGGGGAGCTGTTTTTT. Its protein is CASSPPGNLLNTGELFF.

This sequence joins TRBV7-3 and TRBJ1-6, with D hard to call. The V gene lost 1 base and the J gene lost 5 bases, with 3 bases spanning the gap. CDR3 length: 13 residues. The germline V gene has CDR1 SGHTA and CDR2 FQGTGA. This CDR3 reads CASSLMDNSPLHF. The CDR3 coding sequence is TGTGCCAGCAGCTTAATGGATAATTCACCCCTCCACTTT.

V is TRBV12-3 or TRBV12-4 and J is TRBJ2-7; D possibly matches TRBD1 or TRBD2 (5 bases each). Trimming took 4 bases from V and 4 from J, leaving 26 bases between them. The CDR3 is 18 amino acids. The CDR3 spells CASSSLGTKSSLGYEQYF. DNA of the CDR3: TGTGCCAGCAGTTCCCTGGGGACCAAGTCATCCTTGGGATACGAGCAGTACTTC.

The chain is built from TRBV14 and TRBJ2-2; no definite D call. Trimming shortened V by 0 bases and J by 9 bases, and 14 bases separated the two germline ends. CDR1 and CDR2 from the germline V gene are SGHDN and FVKESK. The CDR3 sequence is 15 residues long. The CDR3 sequence is CASSQDSRVARELFF. The CDR3 DNA sequence: TGTGCCAGCAGCCAAGATAGTCGGGTGGCCCGGGAGCTGTTTTTT.

The chain employs TRBV4-1 and TRBJ2-1; tentative D call: TRBD2 (7 bases). The germline V and J ends were trimmed by 0 bases and 3 bases, with 15 bases remaining between them. The CDR3 is 17 residues long. From germline, CDR1 is MGHRA and CDR2 YSYEKL. The CDR3 is CASSQDRRGGLYNEQFF. The CDR3 DNA reads TGCGCCAGCAGCCAAGATAGGAGGGGGGGGCTCTACAATGAGCAGTTCTTC.

This clonotype has a handful of counts. The V and J genes are TRBV4-1 and TRBJ1-1; D not certain. Germline V gene data show CDR1 as MGHRA and CDR2 as YSYEKL. This CDR3 has 14 residues. V shed 3 bases and J shed 4 bases, with 12 bases lying between them. The CDR3 nucleotides read TGCGCCAGCAGCCAGTCTCCCCCGGGCACTGAAGCTTTCTTT. This gives the protein CASSQSPPGTEAFF.

J is TRBJ2-2 and V is TRBV5-1; 7 nucleotides align to TRBD1. The CDR3 is 17 residues long. The V gene end was trimmed by 7 bases and the J gene end by 2 bases; junction bases not matched to a gene: 14. Germline loops: CDR1 SGHRS, CDR2 YFSETQ. CDR3 sequence reads: CASSPTGSPANTGELFF. CDR3 coding DNA: TGCGCCAGCTCTCCGACAGGGAGCCCTGCCAACACCGGGGAGCTGTTTTTT.

The chain combines TRBV19 with TRBJ1-5; D possibly corresponds to TRBD1 (5 bases). Per the germline V gene, CDR1 is LNHDA and CDR2 is SQIVND (reference sequence). Deletions cut 7 bases from V and 1 base from J, with 14 bases between. The CDR3 is 15 amino acids. This CDR3 is CASIPPGRSNQPQHF. CDR3 DNA sequence: TGTGCCAGTATCCCGCCAGGGCGCAGCAATCAGCCCCAGCATTTT. The full variable domain, with the rest looked up from reference TRBV19 and TRBJ1-5, is DGGITQSPKYLFRKEGQNVTLSCEQNLNHDAMYWYRQDPGQGLRLIYYSQIVNDFQKGDIAEGYSVSREKKESFPLTVTSAQKNPTAFYLCASIPPGRSNQPQHFGDGTRLSIL.

This clonotype was seen at least ten times. The CDR3 DNA reads TGCAGTGCCTCATGGTCGGGTGTCGGGACTGAAGCTTTCTTT. As protein: CSASWSGVGTEAFF. This chain uses TRBV20-1 with TRBJ1-1; D is undetermined. This CDR3 is built from 14 residues. The V end lost 6 bases, the J end lost 5 bases, and 19 bases lay between the germline ends. The germline V gene encodes CDR1 DFQATT and CDR2 SNEGSKA (reference sequence).

The chain carries TRBV29-1 and TRBJ2-7; 8 nucleotides line up with TRBD1. The CDR3 totals 14 residues. Germline loops: CDR1 SQVTM, CDR2 ANQGSEA. The chain's CDR3 is CRDIWQGATYEQYF. Written as DNA, the CDR3 is TGCAGAGATATATGGCAGGGGGCGACTTACGAGCAGTACTTC.

This clonotype was detected a few times. The rearrangement joins TRBV20-1 to TRBJ1-1; weak D call: TRBD1 (5 bases). The V end was cut by 5 bases, the J end by 1 base, with 11 bases between. The germline gives CDR1 DFQATT, CDR2 SNEGSKA (reference sequence). The CDR3 is 13 residues long. The CDR3 protein is CSAFLRGNTEAFF. CDR3 nucleotides: TGCAGTGCTTTCCTAAGGGGGAACACTGAAGCTTTCTTT.